The 30 T cell receptor beta chains given below trace back to one sample, sequenced in a study of T cells after yellow fever vaccination. TCRdb reanalysed the 5' RACE reads using MiXCR and keeps one entry per CDR3 protein. The table records a few hundred thousand distinct CDR3 sequences, about 4% of them present only once. The source was PBMCs, collected 5 days after the yellow fever booster vaccination. All receptors come from a man between 18 and 35 years old who received the YFV17D yellow fever vaccine.

This clonotype was observed a handful of times. The V call is TRBV21-1, the J call TRBJ2-5; TRBD1 was called by the table and not checked on the DNA. TRBV21-1 is assigned pseudogene status. This CDR3 is built from 21 residues. Here the CDR3 DNA reads TGTGCCAGCAGCAAATATGACGGGGACAACCCAAACCAACCGAGCCAAGAGACCCAGTACTTC. Translation: CASSKYDGDNPNQPSQETQYF.

This clonotype was picked up a small number of times. CDR3 nucleotides: TGCAGCGTTGAAACTAGCGGGGATTTCACAGATACGCAGTATTTT. Its translation is CSVETSGDFTDTQYF. This sequence joins TRBV29-1 and TRBJ2-3, with TRBD2 matching over 10 bases. This CDR3 contains 15 residues. The germline V gene has CDR1 SQVTM and CDR2 ANQGSEA. Trimming cost V 2 bases and J 2 bases; bases outside gene matches: 4.

The chain is built from TRBV6-6 and TRBJ1-1, with 9 positions matching TRBD1. The CDR3 has 15 residues. Germline CDR1 is MNHNY and CDR2 is SVGAGI (reference sequence). The V and J ends lost 6 bases and 3 bases, in that order; junction bases with no gene match: 8. CDR3 amino acids: CASRAMTGGDTEAFF. The CDR3, as DNA: TGTGCCAGCAGGGCGATGACAGGGGGGGACACTGAAGCTTTCTTT.

V usage is TRBV4-3 and J usage is TRBJ2-1; 9 bases align to TRBD2. V shed 3 bases, J shed 8 bases, and the junction held 5 bases outside the gene matches. CDR1 LGHNA and CDR2 YSLEER come from the germline V gene. The CDR3 runs to 14 residues. As DNA, the CDR3 is TGCGCCAGCAGCCAGGGAAGCGGGGGGTATGAGCAGTTCTTC. Its translation: CASSQGSGGYEQFF.

The gene calls are TRBV7-2 and TRBJ1-6; D gene uncertain. Trimming took off 2 bases at V and 13 bases at J, with 9 bases between the two ends. Germline V gene data show CDR1 as SGHTA and CDR2 as FQGNSA. The CDR3 has 12 amino acids. The CDR3 sequence: CASSLIDRPLHF. CDR3 DNA sequence: TGTGCCAGCAGCTTAATCGATCGCCCCCTCCACTTT. The complete variable domain, with remaining parts taken from reference TRBV7-2 and TRBJ1-6, reads GAGVSQSPSNKVTEKGKDVELRCDPISGHTALYWYRQSLGQGLEFLIYFQGNSAPDKSGLPSDRFSAERTGGSVSTLTIQRTQQEDSAVYLCASSLIDRPLHFGNGTRLTVT.

This clonotype has only a few counts. The rearrangement uses TRBV7-9 and TRBJ2-1; TRBD1 aligns across 9 bases. The germline CDR1 and CDR2 sequences are SEHNR and FQNEAQ (reference sequence). The ends lost 1 base at V and 3 bases at J; junction bases unmatched: 4. The CDR3 length is 16 residues. Written as DNA, the CDR3 is TGTGCCAGCAGCTTAGGACAGGGGGTTCGCTACAATGAGCAGTTCTTC. Residues: CASSLGQGVRYNEQFF.

This clonotype has a handful of counts. The chain uses TRBV7-8 and TRBJ1-4, with D unresolved. Germline loops: CDR1 SGHVS, CDR2 FQNEAQ. V dropped 6 bases and J dropped 3 bases, with 14 bases sitting between them. CDR3 size: 15 residues. CDR3 nucleotides: TGTGCCAGCAGTCCACAGAATCCGGCTAATGAAAAACTGTTTTTT. It encodes CASSPQNPANEKLFF.

The chain recombines TRBV6-5 with TRBJ2-7, with TRBD1 identical over 7 bases. V gave up 2 bases and J gave up 2 bases; unmatched junction bases: 3. CDR3 length equals 14 residues. The germline V gene encodes CDR1 MNHEY and CDR2 SVGAGI. Written as DNA, the CDR3 is TGTGCCAGCAGTTACCTGACAGGGCCCTACGAGCAGTACTTC. Amino acid sequence: CASSYLTGPYEQYF.

This clonotype was counted only a few times. The genes are TRBV6-6 and TRBJ2-1, with 9 bases that match TRBD2. The V and J ends lost 2 bases and 5 bases, in that order; junction bases with no gene match: 4. The V gene's germline CDR1 is MNHNY and CDR2 SVGAGI (reference sequence). This CDR3 has 15 residues. The CDR3 coding sequence is TGTGCCAGCAGTTACGGGCGGGGGGGCAACAATGAGCAGTTCTTC. This encodes CASSYGRGGNNEQFF.

This clonotype was seen only a few times. The gene calls are TRBV7-3 and TRBJ1-1; D is undetermined. The CDR3 contains 15 residues. The ends were cut back, 4 bases at V and 3 bases at J, with 15 bases in the middle. The germline gives CDR1 SGHTA, CDR2 FQGTGA. CDR3 in amino acids: CASSSGIAEDTEAFF. DNA for the CDR3: TGTGCCAGCAGCTCCGGGATCGCGGAGGACACTGAAGCTTTCTTT.

V usage is TRBV4-3 and J usage is TRBJ2-3; 7 bases align to TRBD2. This CDR3 region has 17 residues. The germline gives CDR1 LGHNA, CDR2 YSLEER. V was pared by 3 bases and J by 7 bases, with 16 bases of the junction left unmatched. The CDR3 protein is CASSQGNWGGDVNTQYF. CDR3 sequence (DNA): TGCGCCAGCAGCCAGGGCAACTGGGGGGGGGACGTGAATACGCAGTATTTT.

This chain uses TRBV7-3 with TRBJ2-5, with D possibly matching TRBD1 (6 bases). The V end lost 0 bases, the J end lost 2 bases, and 10 bases lay between the germline ends. The CDR3 has 15 residues. CDR1 and CDR2 (germline): SGHTA, FQGTGA. Here the CDR3 reads CASSLTGAGQETQYF. DNA for the CDR3: TGTGCCAGCAGCTTAACGGGGGCAGGGCAAGAGACCCAGTACTTC.

In this sample, this clonotype turned up a few times. V and J are TRBV9 and TRBJ2-1, with a tentative D call TRBD1 (5 bases). The CDR3 runs 17 residues. Germline loops: CDR1 SGDLS, CDR2 YYNGEE. V was cut by 4 bases and J by 0 bases, with 17 bases left in between. This chain's CDR3 is CASSFGPGKSSYNEQFF. The CDR3 DNA reads TGTGCCAGCAGCTTCGGCCCAGGGAAAAGCTCCTACAATGAGCAGTTCTTC.

In its sample, this clonotype was seen many times. The V gene is TRBV21-1, the J gene TRBJ1-5; TRBD1, the D gene given by the table, was not confirmed from the DNA. TRBV21-1 constitutes a pseudogene. The CDR3 has 17 amino acids. CDR3 region: CASSKVSEGRENQPQHF. The DNA for the CDR3 is TGTGCCAGCAGCAAAGTTTCCGAGGGAAGGGAAAATCAGCCCCAGCATTTT.

This clonotype was detected a few times. The CDR3 coding sequence is TGTGCCAGCACTCGGGGGCGGGGGTACGGGGATACGCAGTATTTT. Its translation: CASTRGRGYGDTQYF. The genes are TRBV4-2 and TRBJ2-3; D perhaps matches TRBD2 (7 bases). The germline V gene encodes CDR1 LGHNA and CDR2 YNFKEQ. V was cut by 7 bases and J by 6 bases, with 20 bases left in between. The CDR3 sequence is 15 residues long.

This clonotype was observed many times. The chain links TRBV3-2 to TRBJ2-5; TRBD2, the D gene given by the table, was not confirmed from the DNA. TRBV3-2 is shown as a pseudogene. The length of the CDR3 is 13 residues. DNA for the CDR3: TGTGCCAGCAGCCGCGTAGTCGCGGAGACCCAGTACTTC. Encoded protein: CASSRVVAETQYF.

This chain joins TRBV3-1 and TRBJ1-1, with a possible D match to TRBD1 (5 bases). Trimming stripped 6 bases from V and 5 bases from J, with 13 bases between. Germline assignment: CDR1 LGHDT and CDR2 YNNKEL (reference sequence). CDR3 size: 13 residues. The CDR3 sequence: CASRPGEGTEAFF. Written as DNA, the CDR3 is TGTGCCAGCAGGCCCGGGGAGGGGACTGAAGCTTTCTTT.

This clonotype was picked up many times. The rearrangement joins TRBV7-9 to TRBJ2-5; D may be TRBD1 (7 bases). V lost 5 bases and J lost 2, with 18 bases in between. The CDR3 length is 16 residues. Germline CDR1 and CDR2: SEHNR and FQNEAQ (reference sequence). CDR3 loop: CASSRRRGQRQETQYF. CDR3 in DNA: TGTGCCAGCAGCCGAAGGAGGGGGCAAAGGCAAGAGACCCAGTACTTC.

There are a few counts of this clonotype. V gene TRBV4-1 combines with J gene TRBJ2-2; TRBD1 matches 9 bases. The junction had 8 bases not matched to a gene; V was cut back by 4 bases and J by 8 bases. CDR1 and CDR2 (germline): MGHRA, YSYEKL. The CDR3 contains 15 residues. The CDR3 sequence: CASSRNRGPTGELFF. The CDR3 coding sequence is TGCGCCAGCAGCCGAAACAGGGGGCCAACGGGGGAGCTGTTTTTT.

The chain couples TRBV9 to TRBJ1-5; 7 nucleotides line up with TRBD1. J lost 4 bases, V lost 3 bases, and 7 bases had no gene match. The CDR3 length is 15 residues. Germline V gives CDR1 SGDLS, CDR2 YYNGEE. CDR3 in amino acids: CASSGGTDLNQPQHF. The CDR3 DNA sequence: TGTGCCAGCAGCGGTGGGACAGACCTTAATCAGCCCCAGCATTTT.

This clonotype has only a few counts. The V gene is TRBV5-4, the J gene TRBJ2-7; maybe TRBD1 (6 bases). This CDR3 is built from 13 residues. Germline loops: CDR1 SGHNT, CDR2 YYREEE (reference sequence). Between the trimmed V and J ends, which lost 0 bases and 3 bases, there was a span of 7 bases. CDR3 protein: CASSLDRDYEQYF. In DNA form, the CDR3 reads TGTGCCAGCAGCTTGGACAGGGACTACGAGCAGTACTTC.

This clonotype was seen only a few times. The chain is built from TRBV28 and TRBJ1-1; D might be TRBD1 (5 bases). The V gene's germline CDR1 is MDHEN and CDR2 SYDVKM. The CDR3 loop spans 16 amino acids. The germline V and J ends were trimmed by 2 bases and 3 bases, with 16 bases remaining between them. The CDR3 coding sequence is TGTGCCAGCAGTTTAAGTGGGGCAGGCGCCCACACTGAAGCTTTCTTT. This encodes CASSLSGAGAHTEAFF.

This clonotype has only a few counts. The chain recombines TRBV4-2 with TRBJ1-5; D is uncertain. CDR1 is LGHNA, CDR2 YNFKEQ, per germline. The CDR3 is 16 residues long. V was cut by 1 base and J by 5 bases, with 15 bases left in between. This CDR3 is CASSQGWTGLDQPQHF. The CDR3 DNA sequence: TGTGCCAGCAGCCAAGGTTGGACGGGTTTGGATCAGCCCCAGCATTTT.

The rearrangement uses TRBV20-1 and TRBJ2-7; 8 bases are a match to TRBD2. V lost 5 bases, J lost 5 bases, and 5 bases stayed unmatched. The CDR3 has 12 amino acids. Germline CDR1 reads DFQATT; CDR2 reads SNEGSKA (reference sequence). The CDR3 DNA sequence: TGCAGTGCTCGGGGGGGGCCCCACGAGCAGTACGTC. Its protein product is CSARGGPHEQYV.

This clonotype was recorded a few times. The chain recombines TRBV27 with TRBJ2-7; tentatively, D is TRBD1 (5 bases). Germline assignment: CDR1 MNHEY and CDR2 SMNVEV (reference sequence). V dropped 5 bases and J dropped 1 base, with 21 bases sitting between them. The CDR3 contains 17 residues. The CDR3 sequence: CASSPLRALTESYEQYF. As DNA, the CDR3 is TGTGCCAGCAGTCCACTCCGGGCGCTGACAGAGTCCTACGAGCAGTACTTC.

The chain carries TRBV7-2 and TRBJ1-5, with TRBD1 as a possible D gene (6 bases). V dropped 4 bases and J dropped 2 bases, with 9 bases sitting between them. The germline CDR1 and CDR2 sequences are SGHTA and FQGNSA. The CDR3 is 14 amino acids. The CDR3 region has the DNA TGTGCCAGCAGCTCCCGGACAGGCAATCAGCCCCAGCATTTT. Protein: CASSSRTGNQPQHF.

The chain joins TRBV27 to TRBJ1-5; D remains unclear. Trimming left V 7 bases short and J 1 base short, with 14 bases between. There are 15 residues in the CDR3. The germline V gene encodes CDR1 MNHEY and CDR2 SMNVEV (reference sequence). The CDR3 is CASKVEGVSNQPQHF. CDR3 DNA sequence: TGTGCCAGCAAGGTGGAGGGTGTAAGCAATCAGCCCCAGCATTTT.

The chain carries TRBV5-1 and TRBJ2-3, with TRBD2 matching over 9 bases. The CDR3 is made up of 18 amino acids. V lost 4 bases and J lost 1; bases outside the gene matches: 13. Per the germline V gene, CDR1 is SGHRS and CDR2 is YFSETQ. CDR3 bases: TGCGCCAGCAGCCCCCCGGCGGGGGGGCCGCCCGGCACAGATACGCAGTATTTT. Translating gives CASSPPAGGPPGTDTQYF.

The rearrangement joins TRBV2 to TRBJ1-2, with D possibly being TRBD1 (5 bases). The germline V gene has CDR1 SNHLY and CDR2 FYNNEI. The CDR3 loop spans 12 amino acids. V lost 7 bases to trimming and J lost 4 bases, with 10 bases between them. The CDR3 sequence: CASTEGSYGYTF. The CDR3 nucleotides are TGTGCCAGCACGGAGGGGAGCTATGGCTACACCTTC.

V gene TRBV3-1 combines with J gene TRBJ2-5; the match to TRBD2 covers 9 bases. J gave up 5 bases and V 4 bases, and 11 bases lay outside the gene matches. In germline, CDR1 is LGHDT, CDR2 YNNKEL (reference sequence). The CDR3 has 16 amino acids. The CDR3 here is CASSPRDSGGWETQYF. CDR3 coding DNA: TGTGCCAGCAGCCCCCGGGATAGCGGGGGCTGGGAGACCCAGTACTTC.